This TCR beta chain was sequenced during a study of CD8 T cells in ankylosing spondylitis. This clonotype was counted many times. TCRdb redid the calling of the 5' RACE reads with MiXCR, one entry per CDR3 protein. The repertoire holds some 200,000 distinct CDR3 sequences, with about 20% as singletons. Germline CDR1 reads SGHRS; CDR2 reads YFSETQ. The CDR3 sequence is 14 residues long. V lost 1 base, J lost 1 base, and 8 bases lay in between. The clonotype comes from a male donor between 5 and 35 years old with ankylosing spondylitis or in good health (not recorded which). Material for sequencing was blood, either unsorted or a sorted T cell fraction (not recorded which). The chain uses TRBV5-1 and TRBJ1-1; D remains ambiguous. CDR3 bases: TGCGCCAGCAGCTTGTCCTCGGAGAACACTGAAGCTTTCTTT. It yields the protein CASSLSSENTEAFF.